These 13 T cell receptor beta chains were sequenced from one sample in a study of T cell repertoires in cytomegalovirus infection. In TCRdb, the reads were re-called with MiXCR into one record per CDR3 protein. The table records some 450,000 distinct CDR3 sequences, approximately 33% of them present only once. The specimen was PBMCs. Receptor source: a human donor in good health (CMV status not recorded). Some clones in this sample may be carry-over from other donors' samples.

This clonotype was found once. This CDR3 fails to terminate in the conserved phenylalanine or tryptophan, so it likely reflects a read error. The J gene is TRBJ1-5, the V gene TRBV6-6, with D uncertain. Germline V lookup: CDR1 MNHNY, CDR2 SVGAGI (reference sequence). The CDR3 contains 14 residues. Trimming removed 5 bases at V and 6 bases at J, with 14 bases between. DNA of the CDR3: TGTGCCAGCAGTCCCTCGGATGGGAGTCAGCCCCAGCATTTG. Protein sequence: CASSPSDGSQPQHL.

This clonotype was picked up a small number of times. This sequence joins TRBV29-1 and TRBJ1-1; tentatively, D is TRBD1 (5 bases). Germline CDR1 reads SQVTM; CDR2 reads ANQGSEA. The V gene lost 6 bases and the J gene lost 0 bases, with 11 bases spanning the gap. This CDR3 spans 13 amino acids. Here the CDR3 DNA reads TGCAGCGTCTACAGGCCGTTGAACACTGAAGCTTTCTTT. Amino acid sequence: CSVYRPLNTEAFF.

V gene TRBV25-1 combines with J gene TRBJ1-5, with D possibly TRBD1 on 6 matching bases. Trimming cost V 5 bases and J 3 bases, with 14 bases left between them. The CDR3 spans 15 residues. Germline values: CDR1 MGHDK, CDR2 SYGVNS. The CDR3 DNA sequence: TGTGCCAGCAGTCGAGATGCAGGGGACAATCAGCCCCAGCATTTT. Amino acid sequence: CASSRDAGDNQPQHF. Full variable domain (missing parts from reference TRBV25-1 and TRBJ1-5): EADIYQTPRYLVIGTGKKITLECSQTMGHDKMYWYQQDPGMELHLIHYSYGVNSTEKGDLSSESTVSRIRTEHFPLTLESARPSHTSQYLCASSRDAGDNQPQHFGDGTRLSIL.

The rearrangement links TRBV19 to TRBJ1-1; TRBD1 matches 9 bases. This CDR3 has 16 residues. Trimming took 3 bases from V and 5 from J; bases not matched to a gene: 10. The germline gives CDR1 LNHDA, CDR2 SQIVND (reference sequence). CDR3 nucleotide sequence: TGTGCCAGTAGTATCCCCAGACAGGGGGGTAGGACTGAAGCTTTCTTT. This gives the protein CASSIPRQGGRTEAFF.

The chain couples TRBV20-1 to TRBJ1-5; no definite D call. The germline V gene encodes CDR1 DFQATT and CDR2 SNEGSKA (reference sequence). V lost 5 bases to trimming and J lost 4 bases, with 9 bases between them. The CDR3 totals 12 residues. The CDR3 nucleotides are TGCAGTGCTCGGACGCGAAATCAGCCCCAGCATTTT. It yields the protein CSARTRNQPQHF.

This chain joins TRBV12-3 or TRBV12-4 and TRBJ1-2, with 8 bases identical to TRBD1. Germline trimming cut 6 bases from V and 6 bases from J; bases unmatched to any gene: 9. The CDR3 runs to 14 residues. The CDR3 bases are TGTGCCAGCAGCCCAGGGGGCCCCCTACATGGCTACACCTTC. Translating gives CASSPGGPLHGYTF.

The chain joins TRBV12-3 or TRBV12-4 to TRBJ2-7; 9 nucleotides line up with TRBD2. The ends lost 6 bases at V and 2 bases at J; junction bases unmatched: 5. The length of the CDR3 is 14 residues. This CDR3 reads CASRREGFAYEQYF. The DNA for the CDR3 is TGTGCCAGCAGGCGGGAGGGGTTCGCCTACGAGCAGTACTTC.

This clonotype has a count of ten or more. The V gene is TRBV7-2, the J gene TRBJ2-3; D ambiguous. CDR3 length: 13 residues. Germline lookup yields CDR1 SGHTA and CDR2 FQGNSA. V lost 3 bases and J 2 bases, leaving 6 bases between the germline ends. The CDR3 bases are TGTGCCAGCAGCTTGGAACACACAGATACGCAGTATTTT. Amino acid sequence: CASSLEHTDTQYF.

A word on this clonotype: This may arise from a read error, as a much more abundant clone is one base away. The chain joins TRBV7-2 to TRBJ1-6; the D gene is possibly TRBD1 (6 bases). Looked up from germline, CDR1 is SGHTA and CDR2 is FQGNSA. The V end was cut by 1 base, the J end by 7 bases, with 11 bases between. The CDR3 runs to 15 residues. The CDR3 loop reads CASSLEGGVNSPLHF. Written as DNA, the CDR3 is TGTGCCAGCAGCTTAGAGGGGGGGGTAAATTCACCCCTCCACTTT.

This clonotype appeared many times. The chain recombines TRBV12-3 or TRBV12-4 with TRBJ1-2; D is possibly TRBD1 (5 bases). Deletions cut 5 bases from V and 0 bases from J, with 10 bases between. This CDR3 is built from 14 residues. CDR3 in DNA: TGTGCCAGCAGTACAGGCACCACTAACTATGGCTACACCTTC. Translating gives CASSTGTTNYGYTF.

The rearrangement uses TRBV20-1 and TRBJ2-5; D perhaps matches TRBD1 (6 bases). Trimming removed 3 bases from V and 4 bases from J, with 15 bases in between. Germline CDR1 and CDR2: DFQATT and SNEGSKA (reference sequence). The CDR3 extends over 14 amino acids. CDR3 residues: CSASKGTGIETQYF. The DNA for the CDR3 is TGCAGTGCTAGTAAGGGCACAGGGATAGAGACCCAGTACTTC.

The chain employs TRBV12-3 or TRBV12-4 and TRBJ1-4, with 9 nucleotides matching TRBD1. The length of the CDR3 is 18 residues. V lost 3 bases to trimming and J lost 0 bases; unmatched junction nucleotides: 8. The DNA of the CDR3 is TGTGCCAGCAGTTTTGGGACAGGGAAGGCGGCAACTAATGAAAAACTGTTTTTT. Its protein product is CASSFGTGKAATNEKLFF.

CDR3 residues: CASSTAGYYGYTF. CDR3 bases: TGTGCCAGCAGTACTGCTGGATACTATGGCTACACCTTC. The rearrangement joins TRBV28 to TRBJ1-2; unclear D gene. The V gene's germline CDR1 is MDHEN and CDR2 SYDVKM. V was shortened by 5 bases and J by 3 bases, with 10 bases between the two germline ends. The CDR3 is 13 amino acids.